The rows below give T cell receptor beta chains drawn from one sample of a study of cytomegalovirus exposure and HLA in healthy donors. The method was immunoSEQ multiplex PCR; TCRdb's version includes in-frame clones alone and lacks a portion of them. The sample lists 150,000 to 200,000 clones, 65% to 85% occurring once. The material sequenced was PBMCs. The origin of the receptors is a girl aged 5 to 17 in good health and CMV-seropositive. Each CDR3 is given with its conserved first and last residue. Each record gives: V gene, J gene, clone size, CDR3 protein. Clone size is stated in some rows and not others, as once, few, many or a class when expanded.

V: TRBV18
J: TRBJ2-1
size: NA
CDR3: CASSPLAGASGSYNEQFF

V: TRBV4-1
J: TRBJ2-5
size: once
CDR3: CASSQDGVGRGHETQYF

V: TRBV5-3
J: TRBJ2-7
size: NA
CDR3: CARSCLEAVYEQYF

V: TRBV6-1
J: TRBJ2-7
size: NA
CDR3: CASQKAGAAYEQYF

V: TRBV28
J: TRBJ1-1
size: NA
CDR3: CASSLPLNTEAFF

V: TRBV28
J: TRBJ1-5
size: NA
CDR3: CASSLQGFQPQHF

V: TRBV27
J: TRBJ2-3
size: NA
CDR3: CASSLSETVTDTQYF

V: TRBV25-1
J: TRBJ2-1
size: NA
CDR3: CASSEPPAGGPTTEQFF

V: TRBV19
J: TRBJ1-6
size: NA
CDR3: CASSKTGIQSPLHF

V: TRBV27
J: TRBJ2-1
size: NA
CDR3: CASSLLAGGLNEQFF

V: TRBV5-1
J: TRBJ2-5
size: NA
CDR3: CASSLGYKDRMAKTQYF

V: TRBV6-4
J: TRBJ2-7
size: once
CDR3: CASSLTPGQANEQYF

V: TRBV9
J: TRBJ2-7
size: NA
CDR3: CASSQQTSGTIYEQYF

V: TRBV27
J: TRBJ2-1
size: NA
CDR3: CASSHNHNEQFF

V: TRBV15
J: TRBJ2-7
size: NA
CDR3: CATPSLQGQSYEQYF

V: TRBV4-1
J: TRBJ2-7
size: once
CDR3: CASSRDRQGASYEQYF

V: TRBV14
J: TRBJ2-4
size: NA
CDR3: CASSQLAGTLGGLNIQYF

V: TRBV5-8
J: TRBJ2-4
size: NA
CDR3: CASSVPGTSAYF

V: TRBV30
J: TRBJ1-6
size: NA
CDR3: CAWKPGYNSPLHF

V: TRBV9
J: TRBJ2-3
size: NA
CDR3: CASSVGIADYTDTQYF

V: TRBV6-5
J: TRBJ2-7
size: NA
CDR3: CASSDRYEQYF

V: TRBV5-1
J: TRBJ2-1
size: NA
CDR3: CASSFPRGVYNEQFF

V: TRBV29-1
J: TRBJ2-2
size: NA
CDR3: CSVGGPGNTGELFF

V: TRBV6-5
J: TRBJ1-5
size: NA
CDR3: CASRVGYQPQHF

V: TRBV5-1
J: TRBJ2-7
size: NA
CDR3: CASSSGLVTQKQYF